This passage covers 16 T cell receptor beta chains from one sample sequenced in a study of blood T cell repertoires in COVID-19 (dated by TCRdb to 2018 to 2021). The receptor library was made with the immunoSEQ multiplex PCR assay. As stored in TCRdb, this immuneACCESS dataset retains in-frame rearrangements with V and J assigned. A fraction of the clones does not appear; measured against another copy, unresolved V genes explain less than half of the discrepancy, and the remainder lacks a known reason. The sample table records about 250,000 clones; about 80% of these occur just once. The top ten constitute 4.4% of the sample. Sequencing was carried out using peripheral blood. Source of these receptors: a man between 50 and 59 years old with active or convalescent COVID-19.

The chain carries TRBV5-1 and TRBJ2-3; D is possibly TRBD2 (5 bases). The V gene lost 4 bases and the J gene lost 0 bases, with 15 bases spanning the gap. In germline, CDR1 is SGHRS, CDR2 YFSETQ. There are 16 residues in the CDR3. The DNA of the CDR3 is TGCGCCAGCAGCCCCGAAGGTCGGGGTAGCACAGATACGCAGTATTTT. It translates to CASSPEGRGSTDTQYF.

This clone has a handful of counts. CDR3 nucleotide sequence: TGTGCCAGCAGTTTGGTGGACTTCCCCTACGAGCAGTACTTC. This sequence encodes CASSLVDFPYEQYF. The genes are TRBV27 and TRBJ2-7, with D perhaps TRBD2 (5 bases). CDR1 is MNHEY, CDR2 SMNVEV, per germline (reference sequence). The CDR3 length is 14 residues. Trimming took off 3 bases at V and 2 bases at J, with 11 bases between the two ends.

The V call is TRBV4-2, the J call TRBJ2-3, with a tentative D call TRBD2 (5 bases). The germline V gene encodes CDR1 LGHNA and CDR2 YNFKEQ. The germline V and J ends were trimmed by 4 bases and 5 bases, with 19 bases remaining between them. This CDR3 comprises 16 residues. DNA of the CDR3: TGTGCCAGCAGCCGGCGGGCCCTTCCCCAACAAGATACGCAGTATTTT. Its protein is CASSRRALPQQDTQYF.

Written as DNA, the CDR3 is TGCGCCAGCAGCTTGGCCGGGGTCAATCAGCCCCAGCATTTT. Its protein is CASSLAGVNQPQHF. The chain joins TRBV5-1 to TRBJ1-5, with unresolved D. Trimming shortened V by 0 bases and J by 3 bases, and 7 bases separated the two germline ends. The CDR3 loop spans 14 amino acids. Germline assignment: CDR1 SGHRS and CDR2 YFSETQ. Filled out from reference TRBV5-1 and TRBJ1-5, the complete variable domain reads KAGVTQTPRYLIKTRGQQVTLSCSPISGHRSVSWYQQTPGQGLQFLFEYFSETQRNKGNFPGRFSGRQFSNSRSEMNVSTLELGDSALYLCASSLAGVNQPQHFGDGTRLSIL.

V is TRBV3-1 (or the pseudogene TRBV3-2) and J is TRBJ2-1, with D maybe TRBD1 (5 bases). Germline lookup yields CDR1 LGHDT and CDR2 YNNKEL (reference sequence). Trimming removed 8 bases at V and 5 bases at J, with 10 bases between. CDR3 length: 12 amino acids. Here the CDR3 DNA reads TGTGCCAGCGGGTGGACAAACAATGAGCAGTTCTTC. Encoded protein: CASGWTNNEQFF.

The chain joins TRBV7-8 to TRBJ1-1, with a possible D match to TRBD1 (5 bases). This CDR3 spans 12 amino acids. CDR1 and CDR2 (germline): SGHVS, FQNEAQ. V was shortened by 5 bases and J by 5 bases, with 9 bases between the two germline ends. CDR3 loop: CASSPGGTEAFF. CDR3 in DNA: TGTGCCAGCAGCCCGGGGGGGACTGAAGCTTTCTTT.

CDR3 loop: CATSDYGILGDQPQHF. The CDR3 bases are TGTGCCACCAGTGATTACGGGATATTGGGCGATCAGCCCCAGCATTTT. The rearrangement joins TRBV24-1 to TRBJ1-5; no reliable D call. Trimming pared 2 bases from V and 5 bases from J, leaving 15 bases between. Germline assignment: CDR1 KGHDR and CDR2 SFDVKD. The CDR3 has 16 residues.

In DNA form, the CDR3 reads TGTGCCAGCAGTACGGGTTGGGATGGCTACACCTTC. It codes for CASSTGWDGYTF. The genes are TRBV27 and TRBJ1-2; no clear D. The V gene lost 5 bases and the J gene lost 6 bases, with 10 bases spanning the gap. The CDR3 length is 12 residues. Germline V gene sequence: CDR1 MNHEY, CDR2 SMNVEV (reference sequence).

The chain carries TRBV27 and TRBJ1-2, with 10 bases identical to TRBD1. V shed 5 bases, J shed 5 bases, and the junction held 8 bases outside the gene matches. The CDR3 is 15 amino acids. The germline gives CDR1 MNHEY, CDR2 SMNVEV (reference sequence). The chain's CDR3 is CASSMRQGAIYGYTF. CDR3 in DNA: TGTGCCAGCAGTATGAGACAGGGGGCGATATATGGCTACACCTTC.

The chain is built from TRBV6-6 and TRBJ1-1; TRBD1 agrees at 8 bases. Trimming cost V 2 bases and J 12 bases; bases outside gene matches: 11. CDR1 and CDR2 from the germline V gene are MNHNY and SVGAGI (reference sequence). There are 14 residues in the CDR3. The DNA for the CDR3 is TGTGCCAGCAGTTACGGGGCGGGACAGGACTCCTCTTTCTTT. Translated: CASSYGAGQDSSFF.

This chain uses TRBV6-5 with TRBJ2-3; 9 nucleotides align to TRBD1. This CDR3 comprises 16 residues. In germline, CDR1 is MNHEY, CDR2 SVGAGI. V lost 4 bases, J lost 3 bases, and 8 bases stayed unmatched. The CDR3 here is CASSSLGQGGTDTQYF. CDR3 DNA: TGTGCCAGCAGTTCACTGGGACAGGGAGGGACAGATACGCAGTATTTT.

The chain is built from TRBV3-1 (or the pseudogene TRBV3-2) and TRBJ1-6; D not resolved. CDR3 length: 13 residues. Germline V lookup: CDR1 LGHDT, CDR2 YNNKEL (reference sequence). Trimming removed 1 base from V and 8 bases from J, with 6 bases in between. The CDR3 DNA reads TGTGCCAGCAGCCAAGGAGCGGATTCACCCCTCCACTTT. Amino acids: CASSQGADSPLHF.

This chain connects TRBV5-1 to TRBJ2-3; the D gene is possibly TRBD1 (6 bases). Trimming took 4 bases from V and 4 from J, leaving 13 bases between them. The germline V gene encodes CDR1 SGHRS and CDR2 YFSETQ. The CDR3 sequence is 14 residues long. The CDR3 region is CASSGYSGADTQYF. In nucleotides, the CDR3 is TGCGCCAGCAGCGGGTATTCAGGGGCAGATACGCAGTATTTT. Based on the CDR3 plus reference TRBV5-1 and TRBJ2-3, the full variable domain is KAGVTQTPRYLIKTRGQQVTLSCSPISGHRSVSWYQQTPGQGLQFLFEYFSETQRNKGNFPGRFSGRQFSNSRSEMNVSTLELGDSALYLCASSGYSGADTQYFGPGTRLTVL.

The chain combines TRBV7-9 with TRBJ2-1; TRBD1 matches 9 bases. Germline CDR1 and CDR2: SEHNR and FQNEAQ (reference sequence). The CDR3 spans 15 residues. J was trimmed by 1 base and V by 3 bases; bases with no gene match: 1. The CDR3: CASSLGQGSYNEQFF. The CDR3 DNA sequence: TGTGCCAGCAGCTTGGGACAGGGATCCTACAATGAGCAGTTCTTC. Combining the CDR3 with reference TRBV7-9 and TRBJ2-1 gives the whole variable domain DTGVSQNPRHKITKRGQNVTFRCDPISEHNRLYWYRQTLGQGPEFLTYFQNEAQLEKSRLLSDRFSAERPKGSFSTLEIQRTEQGDSAMYLCASSLGQGSYNEQFFGPGTRLTVL.

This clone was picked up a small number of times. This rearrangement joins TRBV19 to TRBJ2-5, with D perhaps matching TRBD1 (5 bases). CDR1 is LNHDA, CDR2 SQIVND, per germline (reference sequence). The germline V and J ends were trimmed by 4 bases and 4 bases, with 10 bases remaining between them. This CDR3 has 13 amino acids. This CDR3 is CASSKWQGETQYF. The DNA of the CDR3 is TGTGCCAGTAGTAAATGGCAGGGAGAGACCCAGTACTTC.

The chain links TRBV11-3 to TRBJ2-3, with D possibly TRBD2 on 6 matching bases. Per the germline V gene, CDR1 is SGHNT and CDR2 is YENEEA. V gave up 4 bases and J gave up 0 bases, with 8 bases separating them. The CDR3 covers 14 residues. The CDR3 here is CASSSGVSTDTQYF. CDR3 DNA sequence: TGTGCCAGCAGCTCGGGAGTTAGCACAGATACGCAGTATTTT.